Presented here are 6 T cell receptor beta chains from one specimen sequenced in a study of identical twins. MiXCR, applied by TCRdb to the 5' RACE reads, yields one record per CDR3 protein. The sample consists of hundreds of thousands of distinct CDR3 sequences, 9% to 15% of them appearing once. These data were also reused for a study on yellow fever vaccine responses in identical twins.

Input material: PBMCs. These receptors were obtained from a woman aged 18-29 years in good health.

The table lists this clonotype with many counts. The J gene is TRBJ1-5, the V gene TRBV5-6; weak D call: TRBD1 (6 bases). V was pared by 4 bases and J by 12 bases, with 17 bases between. The CDR3 consists of 13 residues. Germline values: CDR1 SGHDT, CDR2 YYEEEE. In DNA, the CDR3 is TGTGCCAGCAGCCCAGGCCCAACAGGGAACCAGCATTTT. It codes for CASSPGPTGNQHF. Complete variable domain (other parts from reference TRBV5-6 and TRBJ1-5): DAGVTQSPTHLIKTRGQQVTLRCSPKSGHDTVSWYQQALGQGPQFIFQYYEEEERQRGNFPDRFSGHQFPNYSSELNVNALLLGDSALYLCASSPGPTGNQHFGDGTRLSIL.

The gene calls are TRBV7-2 and TRBJ1-2; TRBD1 matches 7 bases. Germline V CDR1 and CDR2: SGHTA, FQGNSA. The CDR3 is made up of 15 amino acids. V was clipped by 5 bases and J by 4 bases; unmatched bases: 10. CDR3 nucleotide sequence: TGTGCCAGCAGCCCTCCGGGACAGAGGATCTATGGCTACACCTTC. This translates into CASSPPGQRIYGYTF.

This clonotype has more than one count but fewer than ten. CDR3 protein: CASSLDGWETQYF. The CDR3 region has the DNA TGTGCCAGCAGTTTAGATGGGTGGGAGACCCAGTACTTC. This chain links TRBV28 with TRBJ2-5; no definite D call. Trimming left V 2 bases short and J 5 bases short, with 9 bases between. The germline gives CDR1 MDHEN, CDR2 SYDVKM. This CDR3 is 13 amino acids long.

The rearrangement links TRBV20-1 to TRBJ2-1; 14 bases are a match to TRBD2. Germline trimming cut 1 base from V and 6 bases from J; bases unmatched to any gene: 2. Germline loops: CDR1 DFQATT, CDR2 SNEGSKA (reference sequence). The CDR3 length is 15 residues. The CDR3 DNA sequence: TGCAGTGCTAGAGCCGGACTAGCGGGAGGCAATGAGCAGTTCTTC. Protein sequence: CSARAGLAGGNEQFF.

This clonotype was detected many times. This sequence joins TRBV7-8 and TRBJ2-6, with unresolved D. The CDR3 has 15 residues. V gave up 6 bases and J gave up 3 bases, with 12 bases separating them. Germline V gene lookup returns CDR1 SGHVS and CDR2 FQNEAQ. CDR3 sequence reads: CASRPIGFGANVLTF. In DNA form, the CDR3 reads TGTGCCAGCAGGCCCATCGGATTTGGGGCCAACGTCCTGACTTTC. The full variable domain, in which reference TRBV7-8 and TRBJ2-6 provide the parts outside the CDR3, is GAGVSQSPRYKVAKRGQDVALRCDPISGHVSLFWYQQALGQGPEFLTYFQNEAQLDKSGLPSDRFFAERPEGSVSTLKIQRTQQEDSAVYLCASRPIGFGANVLTFGAGSRLTVL.

This clonotype showed up just a few times. At one boundary the junction diverges from the germline segment, which might be a read error. The chain links TRBV25-1 to TRBJ2-3, with 9 nucleotides matching TRBD2. Germline CDR1 is MGHDK and CDR2 is SYGVNS. The CDR3 length is 14 residues. CDR3 amino acids: CASSEFGQREEPNF. The DNA for the CDR3 is TGTGCCAGCAGTGAATTCGGACAGCGGGAGGAACCGAATTTT.